The rows below give T cell receptor beta chains drawn from one sample of a study of shared clonotypes between healthy human individuals. The data were produced by immunoSEQ multiplex PCR, yet TCRdb's version contains in-frame clones alone and is incomplete. The sample records about 380,000 clones, roughly 96% being singletons. Specimen: memory CD8+ T cells sorted from blood. The receptors stem from a man aged 25 to 40 in good health. CDR3s include the opening cysteine and the closing phenylalanine or tryptophan. Fields, in order: clone size, J gene, D gene, V gene, CDR3 protein, CDR3 DNA. D genes are given only for firm matches. Expanded clones get a size class; other rows say once, few or many, or leave the size out.

clone size: NA
J gene: TRBJ2-5
D gene: TRBD1
V gene: TRBV4-1
CDR3 protein: CASSKRQGGGETQYF
CDR3 DNA: TGCGCCAGCAGCAAACGACAGGGCGGCGGGGAGACCCAGTACTTC

clone size: NA
J gene: TRBJ2-1
D gene: NA
V gene: TRBV5-6
CDR3 protein: CASSLVGGGNEQFF
CDR3 DNA: TGTGCCAGCAGCTTGGTTGGAGGGGGCAATGAGCAGTTCTTC

clone size: NA
J gene: TRBJ2-1
D gene: TRBD2
V gene: TRBV19
CDR3 protein: CASSIAGGHNEQFF
CDR3 DNA: TGTGCCAGTAGTATAGCGGGAGGGCACAATGAGCAGTTCTTC

clone size: NA
J gene: TRBJ1-1
D gene: NA
V gene: TRBV28
CDR3 protein: CASKAGMNTEAFF
CDR3 DNA: TGTGCCAGCAAGGCAGGGATGAACACTGAAGCTTTCTTT

clone size: NA
J gene: TRBJ1-5
D gene: NA
V gene: TRBV28
CDR3 protein: CASSLLSRAGQPQHF
CDR3 DNA: TGTGCCAGCAGTTTATTATCCAGGGCGGGTCAGCCCCAGCATTTT

clone size: NA
J gene: TRBJ2-3
D gene: TRBD1
V gene: TRBV10-3
CDR3 protein: CAISDRDRSTDTQYF
CDR3 DNA: TGTGCCATCAGTGATAGGGACAGATCCACAGATACGCAGTATTTT

clone size: once
J gene: TRBJ2-7
D gene: NA
V gene: TRBV25-1
CDR3 protein: CASSAGAGMSSYEQYF
CDR3 DNA: TGTGCCAGCAGTGCTGGGGCAGGTATGAGCTCCTACGAGCAGTACTTC

clone size: NA
J gene: TRBJ2-4
D gene: TRBD1
V gene: TRBV13
CDR3 protein: CASSTQGNEAKNIQYF
CDR3 DNA: TGTGCCAGCAGCACACAGGGGAATGAGGCCAAAAACATTCAGTACTTC

clone size: NA
J gene: TRBJ2-7
D gene: NA
V gene: TRBV5-4
CDR3 protein: CASSLGKAYEQYF
CDR3 DNA: TGTGCCAGCAGCCTAGGGAAAGCCTACGAGCAGTACTTC

clone size: NA
J gene: TRBJ2-1
D gene: NA
V gene: TRBV7-8
CDR3 protein: CASSLASYLVAVRYNEQFF
CDR3 DNA: TGTGCCAGCAGCTTAGCGAGCTACCTAGTAGCGGTAAGATACAATGAGCAGTTCTTC

clone size: NA
J gene: TRBJ1-1
D gene: TRBD1
V gene: TRBV19
CDR3 protein: CASSPRGQGNTEAFF
CDR3 DNA: TGTGCCAGTAGTCCCCGAGGACAGGGGAACACTGAAGCTTTCTTT

clone size: once
J gene: TRBJ2-3
D gene: TRBD2
V gene: TRBV15
CDR3 protein: CATLGPRLAGGDTQYF
CDR3 DNA: TGTGCCACCCTCGGGCCCAGACTAGCGGGAGGAGATACGCAGTATTTT

clone size: NA
J gene: TRBJ1-3
D gene: TRBD1
V gene: TRBV9
CDR3 protein: CASSDRTGPGNTIYF
CDR3 DNA: TGTGCCAGCAGCGATCGGACAGGGCCCGGAAACACCATATATTTT

clone size: NA
J gene: TRBJ2-7
D gene: NA
V gene: TRBV20-1
CDR3 protein: CSASPTSEQYF
CDR3 DNA: TGCAGTGCTAGTCCGACTAGTGAGCAGTACTTC

clone size: NA
J gene: TRBJ2-1
D gene: NA
V gene: TRBV18
CDR3 protein: CASSPTREVLTYNEQFF
CDR3 DNA: TGTGCCAGCTCACCGACTAGAGAGGTCCTAACCTACAATGAGCAGTTCTTC

clone size: NA
J gene: TRBJ2-5
D gene: NA
V gene: TRBV23-1
CDR3 protein: CASSRRARGGPELQETQYF
CDR3 DNA: TGCGCCAGCAGTCGGAGGGCCCGAGGGGGTCCGGAACTCCAAGAGACCCAGTACTTC

clone size: NA
J gene: TRBJ1-5
D gene: NA
V gene: TRBV19
CDR3 protein: CARTGLLSNQPQHF
CDR3 DNA: TGTGCCAGAACAGGGTTACTTAGCAATCAGCCCCAGCATTTT

clone size: once
J gene: TRBJ1-2
D gene: NA
V gene: TRBV18
CDR3 protein: CASSSTGTYGYTF
CDR3 DNA: TGTGCCAGCTCATCGACAGGCACTTATGGCTACACCTTC

clone size: NA
J gene: TRBJ2-7
D gene: NA
V gene: TRBV5-5
CDR3 protein: CASSLAPREGSEQYF
CDR3 DNA: TGTGCCAGCAGCTTAGCACCCAGGGAAGGGAGCGAGCAGTACTTC

clone size: NA
J gene: TRBJ1-5
D gene: NA
V gene: TRBV10-2
CDR3 protein: CASTDSGKDNQPQHF
CDR3 DNA: TGCGCCAGCACCGATTCAGGGAAAGACAATCAGCCCCAGCATTTT

clone size: NA
J gene: TRBJ2-2
D gene: NA
V gene: TRBV25-1
CDR3 protein: CASRGRGTGELFF
CDR3 DNA: TGTGCCAGCAGAGGGAGGGGGACCGGGGAGCTGTTTTTT

clone size: once
J gene: TRBJ2-6
D gene: NA
V gene: TRBV7-9
CDR3 protein: CASSPDSPSGANVLTF
CDR3 DNA: TGTGCCAGCAGCCCGGACAGTCCCTCTGGGGCCAACGTCCTGACTTTC

clone size: once
J gene: TRBJ1-2
D gene: NA
V gene: TRBV4-2
CDR3 protein: CASKGLGINYGYTF
CDR3 DNA: TGTGCCAGCAAAGGTTTGGGGATTAACTATGGCTACACCTTC

clone size: NA
J gene: TRBJ1-2
D gene: NA
V gene: TRBV4-1
CDR3 protein: CASSQGENRQNYGYTF
CDR3 DNA: TGCGCCAGCAGCCAAGGCGAGAACAGGCAGAACTATGGCTACACCTTC

clone size: once
J gene: TRBJ2-3
D gene: TRBD2
V gene: TRBV5-1
CDR3 protein: CASSRIPGLAADTQYF
CDR3 DNA: TGCGCCAGCAGTCGAATACCGGGACTAGCGGCAGATACGCAGTATTTT

clone size: NA
J gene: TRBJ2-5
D gene: TRBD1
V gene: TRBV7-9
CDR3 protein: CASSGPDRVQETQYF
CDR3 DNA: TGTGCCAGCAGCGGGCCGGACAGGGTCCAAGAGACCCAGTACTTC

clone size: NA
J gene: TRBJ1-2
D gene: NA
V gene: TRBV6-5
CDR3 protein: CATQLGSANYGYTF
CDR3 DNA: TGTGCCACACAATTGGGTTCAGCTAACTATGGCTACACCTTC

clone size: NA
J gene: TRBJ2-5
D gene: NA
V gene: TRBV4-2
CDR3 protein: CASSQKARSTHQETQYF
CDR3 DNA: TGTGCCAGCAGCCAAAAAGCCCGATCGACTCACCAAGAGACCCAGTACTTC

clone size: NA
J gene: TRBJ2-5
D gene: NA
V gene: TRBV19
CDR3 protein: CASSTANSGGRKGGETQYF
CDR3 DNA: TGTGCCAGTAGTACGGCGAACTCGGGCGGGAGAAAGGGGGGAGAGACCCAGTACTTC

clone size: NA
J gene: TRBJ2-1
D gene: TRBD2
V gene: TRBV10-3
CDR3 protein: CAISEWTSGNEQFF
CDR3 DNA: TGTGCCATCAGTGAGTGGACTAGCGGGAATGAGCAGTTCTTC

clone size: NA
J gene: TRBJ1-3
D gene: NA
V gene: TRBV11-2
CDR3 protein: CASSEIYSGNTIYF
CDR3 DNA: TGTGCCAGCAGCGAGATCTACTCTGGAAACACCATATATTTT

clone size: NA
J gene: TRBJ2-1
D gene: NA
V gene: TRBV19
CDR3 protein: CASSIFPWHMAGAYNEQFF
CDR3 DNA: TGTGCCAGTAGTATATTTCCCTGGCACATGGCGGGCGCCTACAATGAGCAGTTCTTC

clone size: NA
J gene: TRBJ2-5
D gene: NA
V gene: TRBV10-3
CDR3 protein: CAIKAGTQETQYF
CDR3 DNA: TGTGCCATCAAAGCCGGGACCCAAGAGACCCAGTACTTC

clone size: NA
J gene: TRBJ2-1
D gene: NA
V gene: TRBV2
CDR3 protein: CASTAHNEQFF
CDR3 DNA: TGTGCCAGCACAGCCCACAATGAGCAGTTCTTC

clone size: NA
J gene: TRBJ2-2
D gene: TRBD2
V gene: TRBV7-2
CDR3 protein: CASSLVAGGTEELFF
CDR3 DNA: TGTGCCAGCAGCTTAGTGGCGGGAGGAACCGAGGAGCTGTTTTTT

clone size: NA
J gene: TRBJ1-4
D gene: NA
V gene: TRBV4-2
CDR3 protein: CASSQPIVGSNEKLFF
CDR3 DNA: TGTGCCAGCAGCCAACCGATAGTCGGGTCTAACGAAAAACTGTTTTTT

clone size: NA
J gene: TRBJ2-7
D gene: NA
V gene: TRBV7-8
CDR3 protein: CASTPFQVIYEQYF
CDR3 DNA: TGTGCCAGCACCCCCTTCCAGGTCATTTACGAGCAGTACTTC

clone size: NA
J gene: TRBJ1-1
D gene: NA
V gene: TRBV19
CDR3 protein: CASSSAATEAFF
CDR3 DNA: TGTGCCAGTAGTTCTGCCGCAACCGAAGCTTTCTTT

clone size: NA
J gene: TRBJ2-5
D gene: TRBD2
V gene: TRBV25-1
CDR3 protein: CASSGWLAGLETQYF
CDR3 DNA: TGTGCCAGCAGTGGGTGGCTAGCGGGACTCGAGACCCAGTACTTC

clone size: NA
J gene: TRBJ2-1
D gene: NA
V gene: TRBV7-9
CDR3 protein: CASSLYPDSEFF
CDR3 DNA: TGTGCCAGCAGCTTATATCCGGATTCGGAGTTCTTC